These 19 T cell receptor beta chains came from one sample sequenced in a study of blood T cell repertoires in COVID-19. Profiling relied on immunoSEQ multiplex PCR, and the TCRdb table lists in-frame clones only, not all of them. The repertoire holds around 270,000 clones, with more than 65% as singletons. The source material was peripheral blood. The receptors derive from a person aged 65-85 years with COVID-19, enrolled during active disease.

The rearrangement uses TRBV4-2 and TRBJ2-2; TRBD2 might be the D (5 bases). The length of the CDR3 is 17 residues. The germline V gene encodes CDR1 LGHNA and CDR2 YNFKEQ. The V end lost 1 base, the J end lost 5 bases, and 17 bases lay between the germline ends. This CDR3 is CASSQVTSGLGTGELFF. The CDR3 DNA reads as TGTGCCAGCAGCCAAGTCACTAGTGGGTTGGGGACCGGGGAGCTGTTTTTT.

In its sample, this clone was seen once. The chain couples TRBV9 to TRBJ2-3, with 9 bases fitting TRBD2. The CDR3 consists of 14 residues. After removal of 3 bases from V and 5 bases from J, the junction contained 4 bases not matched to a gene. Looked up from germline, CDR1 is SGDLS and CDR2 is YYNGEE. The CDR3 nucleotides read TGTGCCAGCAGCGCAAGACTAGCGGAAGATACGCAGTATTTT. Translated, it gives CASSARLAEDTQYF.

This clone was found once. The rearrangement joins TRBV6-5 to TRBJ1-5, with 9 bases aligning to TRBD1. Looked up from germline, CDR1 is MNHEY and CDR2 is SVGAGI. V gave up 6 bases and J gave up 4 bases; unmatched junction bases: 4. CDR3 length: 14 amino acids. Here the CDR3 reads CASRPGTGNQPQHF. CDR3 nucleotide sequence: TGTGCCAGCAGGCCCGGGACAGGGAATCAGCCCCAGCATTTT.

In nucleotides, the CDR3 is TGTGCCAGCAGTTTATATAGGGGAAAAAATTCACCCCTCCACTTT. Its protein is CASSLYRGKNSPLHF. The rearrangement uses TRBV28 and TRBJ1-6; D may be TRBD1 (5 bases). Per the germline V gene, CDR1 is MDHEN and CDR2 is SYDVKM. CDR3 length: 15 residues. Trimming stripped 1 base from V and 7 bases from J, with 11 bases between.

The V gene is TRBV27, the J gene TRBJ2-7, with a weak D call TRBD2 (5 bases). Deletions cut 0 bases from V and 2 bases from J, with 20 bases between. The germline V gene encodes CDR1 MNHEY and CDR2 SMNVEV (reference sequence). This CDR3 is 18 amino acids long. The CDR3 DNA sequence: TGTGCCAGCAGTTTATCCCCATTACAGCGGAAAACAACCTACGAGCAGTACTTC. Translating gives CASSLSPLQRKTTYEQYF.

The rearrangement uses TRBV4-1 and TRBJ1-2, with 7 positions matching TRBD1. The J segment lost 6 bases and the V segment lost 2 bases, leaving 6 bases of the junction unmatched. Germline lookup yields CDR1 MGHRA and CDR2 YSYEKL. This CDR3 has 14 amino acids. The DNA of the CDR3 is TGCGCCAGCAGCCAACTGGACAGGAGCCATGGCTACACCTTC. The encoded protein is CASSQLDRSHGYTF.

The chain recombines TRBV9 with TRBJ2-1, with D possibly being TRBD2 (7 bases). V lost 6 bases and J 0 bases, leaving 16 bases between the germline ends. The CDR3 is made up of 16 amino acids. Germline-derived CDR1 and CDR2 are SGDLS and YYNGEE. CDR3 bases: TGTGCCAGCACTCAGGGGAGGGCCAGCTCCTACAATGAGCAGTTCTTC. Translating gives CASTQGRASSYNEQFF.

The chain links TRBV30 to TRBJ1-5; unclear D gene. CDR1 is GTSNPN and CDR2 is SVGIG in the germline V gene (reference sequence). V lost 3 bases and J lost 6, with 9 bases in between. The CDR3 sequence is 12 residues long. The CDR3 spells CAWRAAGQPQHF. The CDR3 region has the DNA TGTGCCTGGAGGGCAGCAGGTCAGCCCCAGCATTTT.

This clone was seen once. The DNA of the CDR3 is TGCAGCGTTGAAGAGCGGGGACGGTTTGAGCAGTTCTTC. Its protein is CSVEERGRFEQFF. The chain employs TRBV29-1 and TRBJ2-1, with D possibly being TRBD2 (6 bases). Germline CDR1 SQVTM, CDR2 ANQGSEA. V lost 0 bases and J lost 9, with 12 bases in between. CDR3 length equals 13 residues.

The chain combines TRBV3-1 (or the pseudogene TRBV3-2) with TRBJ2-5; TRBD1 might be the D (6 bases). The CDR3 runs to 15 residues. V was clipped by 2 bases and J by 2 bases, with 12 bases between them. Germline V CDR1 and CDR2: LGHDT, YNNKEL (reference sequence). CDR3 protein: CASSQSTGQQETQYF. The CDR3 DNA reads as TGTGCCAGCAGCCAATCTACCGGACAGCAAGAGACCCAGTACTTC.

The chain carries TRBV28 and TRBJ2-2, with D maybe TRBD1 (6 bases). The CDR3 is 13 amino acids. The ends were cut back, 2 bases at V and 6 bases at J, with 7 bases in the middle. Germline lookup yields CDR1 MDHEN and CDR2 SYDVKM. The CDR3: CASSLQGPGELFF. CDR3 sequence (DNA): TGTGCCAGCAGTTTACAGGGGCCCGGGGAGCTGTTTTTT. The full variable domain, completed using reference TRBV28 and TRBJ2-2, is DVKVTQSSRYLVKRTGEKVFLECVQDMDHENMFWYRQDPGLGLRLIYFSYDVKMKEKGDIPEGYSVSREKKERFSLILESASTNQTSMYLCASSLQGPGELFFGEGSRLTVL.

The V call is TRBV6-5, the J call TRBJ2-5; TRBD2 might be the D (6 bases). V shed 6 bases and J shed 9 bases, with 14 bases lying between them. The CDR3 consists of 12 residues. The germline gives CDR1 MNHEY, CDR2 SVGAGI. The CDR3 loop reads CASRRRDGAQYF. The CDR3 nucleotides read TGTGCCAGCAGGAGGAGGGATGGGGCCCAGTACTTC.

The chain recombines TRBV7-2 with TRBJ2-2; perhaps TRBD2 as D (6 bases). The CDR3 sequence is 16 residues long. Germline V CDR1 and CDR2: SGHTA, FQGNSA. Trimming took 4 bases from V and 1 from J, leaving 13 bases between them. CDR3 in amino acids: CASSSQGGKNTGELFF. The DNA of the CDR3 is TGTGCCAGCAGCTCCCAGGGCGGGAAGAACACCGGGGAGCTGTTTTTT.

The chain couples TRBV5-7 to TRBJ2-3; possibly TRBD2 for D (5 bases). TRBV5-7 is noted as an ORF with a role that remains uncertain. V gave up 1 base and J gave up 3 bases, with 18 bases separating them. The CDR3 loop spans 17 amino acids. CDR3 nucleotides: TGTGCCAGCAGCTTGATCTTATACGGGGAGTTAACAGATACGCAGTATTTT. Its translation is CASSLILYGELTDTQYF.

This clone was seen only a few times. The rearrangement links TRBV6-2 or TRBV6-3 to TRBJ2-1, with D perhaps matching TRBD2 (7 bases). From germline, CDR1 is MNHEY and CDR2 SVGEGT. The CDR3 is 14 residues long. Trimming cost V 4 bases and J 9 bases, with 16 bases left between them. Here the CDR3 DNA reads TGTGCCAGCAGTTCCTTCGGGGGGCTTGGTGAGCAGTTCTTC. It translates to CASSSFGGLGEQFF.

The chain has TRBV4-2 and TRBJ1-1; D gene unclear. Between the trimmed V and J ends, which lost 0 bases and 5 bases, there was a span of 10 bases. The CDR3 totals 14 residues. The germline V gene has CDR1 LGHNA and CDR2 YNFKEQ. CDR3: CASSQDLAGTEAFF. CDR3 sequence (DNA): TGTGCCAGCAGCCAAGATCTTGCGGGGACTGAAGCTTTCTTT.

The CDR3 region has the DNA TGTGCCAGCAGCGGGAGACTAGCGCGACAGCTCTCCTACGAGCAGTACTTC. Protein product: CASSGRLARQLSYEQYF. The chain joins TRBV9 to TRBJ2-7; 8 bases are a match to TRBD2. The CDR3 is 17 amino acids. CDR1 and CDR2 (germline): SGDLS, YYNGEE. The J segment lost 0 bases and the V segment lost 3 bases, leaving 11 bases of the junction unmatched.

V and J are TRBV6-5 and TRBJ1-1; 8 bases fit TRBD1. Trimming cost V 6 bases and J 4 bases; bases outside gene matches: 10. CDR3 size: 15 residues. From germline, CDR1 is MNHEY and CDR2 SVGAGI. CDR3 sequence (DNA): TGTGCCAGCAGACTAAGGACAGGGTGGAGCACTGAAGCTTTCTTT. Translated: CASRLRTGWSTEAFF.

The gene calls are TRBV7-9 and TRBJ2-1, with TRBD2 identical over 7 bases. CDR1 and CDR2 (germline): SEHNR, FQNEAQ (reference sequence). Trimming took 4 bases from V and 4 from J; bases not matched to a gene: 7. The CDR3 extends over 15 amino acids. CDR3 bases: TGTGCCAGCAGCTCTGAGGCGGGGGTGTACAATGAGCAGTTCTTC. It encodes CASSSEAGVYNEQFF.